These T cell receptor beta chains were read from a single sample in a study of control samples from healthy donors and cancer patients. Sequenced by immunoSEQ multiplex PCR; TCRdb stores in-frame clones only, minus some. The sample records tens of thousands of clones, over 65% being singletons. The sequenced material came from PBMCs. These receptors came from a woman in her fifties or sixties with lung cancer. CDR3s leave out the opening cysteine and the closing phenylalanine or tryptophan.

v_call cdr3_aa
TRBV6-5 ASSYRGDGYT
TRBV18 ASSPGHNYEQY
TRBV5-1 ASSLGTSEAF
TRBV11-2 ASSLLAGSGGETQY
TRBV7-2 ASSSPAGERLQY
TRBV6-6 ASSPDGNQPQH
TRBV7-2 ASSFTGVNTEAF
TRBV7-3 ASSAFASPGNEQF
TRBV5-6 ASSLDVTGLDNSPLH
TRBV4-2 ASSRDRATGELF
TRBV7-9 ASSDTTGVADTQY
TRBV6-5 ASSYGGGVTGELF
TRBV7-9 ASSHTGTAGVQETQY
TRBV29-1 SVLRDQWSEQY
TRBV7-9 ASSLGGTATAYEQY
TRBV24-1 ATSEGQPNQPQH
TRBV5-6 ASSLGEGAGQPQH
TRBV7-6 ASSDNGNTIY
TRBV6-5 ASRLDRVKGNTIY
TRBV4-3 ASSPGAQLNYGYT
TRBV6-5 ASSQTGQASYEQY
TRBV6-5 ASSGTGGGGYT
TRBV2 ASSEGSRTGSVGYT
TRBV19 ASTRGASTDTQY
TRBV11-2 ASSLGPRAQYGYT
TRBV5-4 ASSSGLAGDNEQF
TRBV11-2 ASSLDRTVTYEQY
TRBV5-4 ASSLDSYNSPLH
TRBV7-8 ASSFDRGNTGELF
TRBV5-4 ASSLGSGGGNEKLF
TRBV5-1 ASSRDRDYEQY
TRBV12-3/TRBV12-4 ASTLGRTEAF
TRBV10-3 AARGTDSGTGELF
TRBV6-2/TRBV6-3 ASSYSRQVHSYEQY
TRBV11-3 ASSLDWPSGVTDTQY
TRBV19 ASRGTQETQY
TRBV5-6 ASSSEDGSEAF
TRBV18 ASSPGGGDGYT
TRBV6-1 ASSEATGRVQY
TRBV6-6 ASSTPHTGNTEAF
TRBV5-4 ASSYSTSGGALDTQY